Listed here is a single T cell receptor (beta chain). TCRdb's copy holds only in-frame clones and misses some; the assay was immunoSEQ multiplex PCR. The data contain 90,000 to 110,000 clones, around 76% of them seen just once; the ten biggest clones take up roughly 21%. The germline CDR1 and CDR2 sequences are LGHDT and YNNKEL (reference sequence). The CDR3 has 15 residues. The V and J ends lost 4 bases and 7 bases respectively, with 17 bases between them. The entry originates in a study of blood T cell repertoires in COVID-19. The receptor's source is a woman in her seventies with acute or convalescent COVID-19. Sample: peripheral blood. V usage is TRBV3-1 (or the pseudogene TRBV3-2) and J usage is TRBJ2-1; the D gene is possibly TRBD2 (5 bases). This CDR3 is CASSRFRTASNEQFF. The DNA for the CDR3 is TGTGCCAGCAGCCGCTTTCGGACTGCCTCTAATGAGCAGTTCTTC.